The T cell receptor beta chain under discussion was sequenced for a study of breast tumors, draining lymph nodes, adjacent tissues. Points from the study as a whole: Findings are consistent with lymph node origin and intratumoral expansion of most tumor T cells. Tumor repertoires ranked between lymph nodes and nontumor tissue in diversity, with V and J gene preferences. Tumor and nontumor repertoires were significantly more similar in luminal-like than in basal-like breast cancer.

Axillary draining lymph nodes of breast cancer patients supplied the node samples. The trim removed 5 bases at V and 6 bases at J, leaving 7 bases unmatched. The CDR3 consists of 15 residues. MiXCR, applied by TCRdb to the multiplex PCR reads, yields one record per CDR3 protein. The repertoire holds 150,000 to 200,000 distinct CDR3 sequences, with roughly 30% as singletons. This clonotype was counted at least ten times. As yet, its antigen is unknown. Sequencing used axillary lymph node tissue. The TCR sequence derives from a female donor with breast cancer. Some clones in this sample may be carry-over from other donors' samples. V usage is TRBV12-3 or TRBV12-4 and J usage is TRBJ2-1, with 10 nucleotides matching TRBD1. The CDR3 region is CASSAGTGVLNEQFF. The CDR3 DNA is TGTGCCAGCAGTGCCGGGACAGGGGTTCTCAATGAGCAGTTCTTC.